Shown below are 18 T cell receptor beta chains from a single sample sequenced in a study of blood T cell repertoires in COVID-19. Sequencing was performed with immunoSEQ multiplex PCR; in TCRdb, only in-frame clones are kept and a portion is missing. This sample yields some 90,000 clones, of which roughly 89% are seen a single time; 18% belongs to the top ten. The sample comprised peripheral blood. The receptors were sampled from a woman aged 55-69 years with COVID-19, enrolled during active disease.

The chain is built from TRBV7-2 and TRBJ2-7; 11 positions match TRBD1. V gave up 2 bases and J gave up 6 bases; unmatched junction bases: 6. Germline V gives CDR1 SGHTA, CDR2 FQGNSA. This CDR3 spans 15 amino acids. DNA for the CDR3: TGTGCCAGCAGCTTAAACAGGGACAGGGGGGGCGAGCAGTACTTC. It codes for CASSLNRDRGGEQYF.

The gene calls are TRBV18 and TRBJ1-1, with unresolved D. Deletions cut 3 bases from V and 0 bases from J, with 11 bases between. This CDR3 is 15 amino acids long. Germline V lookup: CDR1 KGHSH, CDR2 LQKENI. CDR3: CASSPYSPLNTEAFF. DNA of the CDR3: TGTGCCAGCTCACCCTACAGTCCGTTGAACACTGAAGCTTTCTTT.

The gene calls are TRBV15 and TRBJ2-5, with D perhaps matching TRBD1 (5 bases). Germline V gene sequence: CDR1 LNHNV, CDR2 YYDKDF (reference sequence). The CDR3 length is 13 residues. The ends were cut back, 3 bases at V and 2 bases at J, with 7 bases in the middle. CDR3 DNA: TGTGCCACCAGCAGTGCAGGGCAAGAGACCCAGTACTTC. As protein: CATSSAGQETQYF.

The gene calls are TRBV30 and TRBJ2-7, with TRBD2 as a possible D gene (6 bases). V was shortened by 0 bases and J by 7 bases, with 13 bases between the two germline ends. Germline CDR1 is GTSNPN and CDR2 is SVGIG (reference sequence). The length of the CDR3 is 13 residues. This chain's CDR3 is CAWSVGGAEEQYF. The CDR3 DNA is TGTGCCTGGAGTGTAGGCGGGGCAGAGGAGCAGTACTTC.

The genes are TRBV5-1 and TRBJ2-7, with D possibly TRBD2 on 6 matching bases. V was shortened by 0 bases and J by 3 bases, with 16 bases between the two germline ends. The V gene's germline CDR1 is SGHRS and CDR2 YFSETQ. The length of the CDR3 is 16 residues. The CDR3, as DNA: TGCGCCAGCAGCTTGGCGCGGGACTCAGGATACTACGAGCAGTACTTC. It encodes CASSLARDSGYYEQYF.

The CDR3 sequence is CASSVGRAGTSGATGETQYF. The CDR3 region has the DNA TGTGCCAGCAGCGTAGGTCGGGCCGGGACTAGCGGGGCCACGGGAGAGACCCAGTACTTC. This chain joins TRBV9 and TRBJ2-5; 13 bases fit TRBD2. The CDR3 has 20 amino acids. V lost 0 bases, J lost 4 bases, and 15 bases stayed unmatched. In germline, CDR1 is SGDLS, CDR2 YYNGEE.

This clone has just one count. The DNA of the CDR3 is TGTGCCAGCAGTTGGGTAGCGGTACCCTACGAGCAGTACTTC. This sequence encodes CASSWVAVPYEQYF. This chain connects TRBV27 to TRBJ2-7; weak D call: TRBD2 (6 bases). V lost 4 bases, J lost 2 bases, and 12 bases lay in between. The CDR3 totals 14 residues. Germline V gene sequence: CDR1 MNHEY, CDR2 SMNVEV (reference sequence).

This clone came up a few times. The chain combines TRBV6-2 or TRBV6-3 with TRBJ1-2; D is undetermined. V lost 4 bases to trimming and J lost 0 bases, with 18 bases between them. The CDR3 extends over 17 amino acids. Germline assignment: CDR1 MNHEY and CDR2 SVGEGT. CDR3 coding DNA: TGTGCCAGCAGTTCCCGCGGGTCCAGGCTGTCTAACTATGGCTACACCTTC. Protein sequence: CASSSRGSRLSNYGYTF.

CDR3 nucleotides: TGCGCCAGCAGCCACCGGGTCCTAAAGAGAAATCAGCCCCAGCATTTT. Its protein product is CASSHRVLKRNQPQHF. V is TRBV5-1 and J is TRBJ1-5; D unresolved. Trimming cost V 4 bases and J 4 bases, with 18 bases left between them. CDR3 length: 16 amino acids. Per the germline V gene, CDR1 is SGHRS and CDR2 is YFSETQ.

This chain joins TRBV18 and TRBJ2-5; unclear D gene. The CDR3 sequence is 12 residues long. The germline V gene has CDR1 KGHSH and CDR2 LQKENI. V was trimmed by 5 bases and J by 5 bases, leaving 9 bases between them. CDR3 region: CASSSGLETQYF. CDR3 coding DNA: TGTGCCAGCTCATCCGGGTTGGAGACCCAGTACTTC.

This chain links TRBV24-1 with TRBJ2-3, with a tentative D call TRBD1 (5 bases). V was pared by 0 bases and J by 7 bases, with 7 bases between. The CDR3 sequence is 13 residues long. The germline V gene has CDR1 KGHDR and CDR2 SFDVKD. The DNA for the CDR3 is TGTGCCACCAGTGATTTGCAGGGAAATACGCAGTATTTT. Amino acids: CATSDLQGNTQYF.

The V gene is TRBV7-8, the J gene TRBJ1-2, with unresolved D. With 5 bases removed from V and 4 bases from J, the gap between germline ends came to 8 bases. Germline-derived CDR1 and CDR2 are SGHVS and FQNEAQ. CDR3 size: 12 residues. The CDR3, as DNA: TGTGCCAGCAGCCGGGAGGCCTATGGCTACACCTTC. Protein sequence: CASSREAYGYTF.

The J gene is TRBJ2-7, the V gene TRBV7-2, with TRBD2 matching over 11 bases. Germline values: CDR1 SGHTA, CDR2 FQGNSA. With V trimmed by 2 bases and J by 3 bases, 3 bases remained unmatched. The CDR3 has 15 amino acids. The CDR3 nucleotides are TGTGCCAGCAGCTTATTTACTAGCGGGAGCTACGAGCAGTACTTC. This encodes CASSLFTSGSYEQYF. The whole variable domain, remainder taken from reference TRBV7-2 and TRBJ2-7, is GAGVSQSPSNKVTEKGKDVELRCDPISGHTALYWYRQSLGQGLEFLIYFQGNSAPDKSGLPSDRFSAERTGGSVSTLTIQRTQQEDSAVYLCASSLFTSGSYEQYFGPGTRLTVT.

This clone appeared a single time. This sequence joins TRBV7-9 and TRBJ2-1; the match to TRBD2 covers 12 bases. The CDR3 is made up of 16 amino acids. The V gene end was trimmed by 7 bases and the J gene end by 5 bases; junction bases not matched to a gene: 9. Germline-derived CDR1 and CDR2 are SEHNR and FQNEAQ (reference sequence). CDR3 sequence (DNA): TGTGCCAGCAATCTAGCGGGGGGGCATCTGGACAATGAGCAGTTCTTC. Protein: CASNLAGGHLDNEQFF.

This clone was seen only once. The chain uses TRBV7-2 and TRBJ1-1; D unresolved. Germline CDR1 is SGHTA and CDR2 is FQGNSA. V was cut by 5 bases and J by 1 base, with 11 bases left in between. This CDR3 has 14 residues. Written as DNA, the CDR3 is TGTGCCAGCAGCCCAGCGGCCGGGAACACTGAAGCTTTCTTT. It encodes CASSPAAGNTEAFF.

The chain is built from TRBV3-1 (or the pseudogene TRBV3-2) and TRBJ1-6; D perhaps matches TRBD1 (5 bases). V was clipped by 4 bases and J by 7 bases, with 17 bases between them. The length of the CDR3 is 16 residues. Germline lookup yields CDR1 LGHDT and CDR2 YNNKEL (reference sequence). The CDR3 coding sequence is TGTGCCAGCAGCCCAAACCGGAGACAGAGAAATTCACCCCTCCACTTT. As protein: CASSPNRRQRNSPLHF.

The J gene is TRBJ2-3, the V gene TRBV6-6; 10 positions match TRBD2. V lost 6 bases, J lost 4 bases, and 7 bases stayed unmatched. The CDR3 sequence is 15 residues long. Looked up from germline, CDR1 is MNHNY and CDR2 is SVGAGI (reference sequence). The CDR3 loop reads CASSKAGGLPDTQYF. DNA for the CDR3: TGTGCCAGCAGCAAAGCGGGGGGGCTACCAGATACGCAGTATTTT.

The genes are TRBV30 and TRBJ1-6; no clear D gene. This CDR3 contains 14 residues. CDR1 is GTSNPN and CDR2 is SVGIG in the germline V gene (reference sequence). V was clipped by 5 bases and J by 5 bases, with 13 bases between them. In DNA, the CDR3 is TGTGCCTGGGTATCCACAGACAATAATTCACCCCTCCACTTT. It encodes CAWVSTDNNSPLHF. Drawing the rest from reference TRBV30 and TRBJ1-6, the complete variable domain is SQTIHQWPATLVQPVGSPLSLECTVEGTSNPNLYWYRQAAGRGLQLLFYSVGIGQISSEVPQNLSASRPQDRQFILSSKKLLLSDSGFYLCAWVSTDNNSPLHFGNGTRLTVT.